Each of the 23 T cell receptor beta chains below was sequenced from the same sample in a study of cytomegalovirus exposure and HLA in healthy donors. It was with 60 Vbeta and 13 Jbeta primers that the PCR ran. The method was immunoSEQ multiplex PCR; TCRdb's version includes in-frame clones alone and lacks a portion of them. The sample has 130,000 to 150,000 clones, approximately 80% seen once. The sequenced sample was PBMCs. Receptors were obtained from a male donor in good health and CMV-seropositive.

The chain recombines TRBV5-4 with TRBJ1-1, with D unclear. CDR3 length: 15 residues. V was cut by 4 bases and J by 0 bases, with 13 bases left in between. Germline CDR1 reads SGHNT; CDR2 reads YYREEE (reference sequence). The CDR3 here is CASSPGRFMNTEAFF. DNA for the CDR3: TGTGCCAGCAGCCCCGGGAGGTTCATGAACACTGAAGCTTTCTTT.

This clone has just one count. The chain carries TRBV4-3 and TRBJ2-1; 7 nucleotides match TRBD1. V lost 0 bases to trimming and J lost 10 bases; unmatched junction nucleotides: 9. CDR1 is LGHNA, CDR2 YSLEER, per germline. The CDR3 is made up of 15 amino acids. This CDR3 is CASSQDWGLGGEQFF. CDR3 DNA sequence: TGCGCCAGCAGCCAAGATTGGGGGCTAGGGGGCGAGCAGTTCTTC.

The rearrangement uses TRBV5-1 and TRBJ2-2; 11 nucleotides line up with TRBD2. The trim removed 2 bases at V and 2 bases at J, leaving 2 bases unmatched. The CDR3 totals 16 residues. Germline V gives CDR1 SGHRS, CDR2 YFSETQ. The CDR3 sequence is CASSLLAGANTGELFF. The CDR3 region has the DNA TGCGCCAGCAGCTTACTAGCGGGGGCCAACACCGGGGAGCTGTTTTTT.

This chain links TRBV27 with TRBJ2-7, with TRBD1 matching 9 bases. CDR3 size: 16 residues. The J segment lost 5 bases and the V segment lost 6 bases, leaving 14 bases of the junction unmatched. Germline V lookup: CDR1 MNHEY, CDR2 SMNVEV (reference sequence). The CDR3 bases are TGTGCCAGCAGCCCCGACAGGGGGGTCGGTCTGAACGAGCAGTACTTC. Its translation is CASSPDRGVGLNEQYF.

V gene TRBV5-6 combines with J gene TRBJ2-1; TRBD2 matches at 8 bases. This CDR3 has 16 amino acids. The V and J ends lost 1 base and 4 bases, in that order; junction bases with no gene match: 7. Germline CDR1 and CDR2: SGHDT and YYEEEE. CDR3 in DNA: TGTGCCAGCAGCTTGTTAGATAGCGGGGTATACAATGAGCAGTTCTTC. It codes for CASSLLDSGVYNEQFF.

The chain uses TRBV19 and TRBJ2-5; D is ambiguous. Trimming pared 5 bases from V and 0 bases from J, leaving 16 bases between. Germline CDR1 reads LNHDA; CDR2 reads SQIVND (reference sequence). This CDR3 comprises 16 residues. CDR3 protein: CASSSLAREYQETQYF. As DNA, the CDR3 is TGTGCCAGTAGTTCTCTCGCGCGTGAGTACCAAGAGACCCAGTACTTC.

CDR3 nucleotide sequence: TGTGCCAGTACTCCGGCGGGGGGTTACTCCTACGAGCAGTACTTC. Its translation is CASTPAGGYSYEQYF. The rearrangement links TRBV19 to TRBJ2-7; 8 positions match TRBD2. The trim removed 7 bases at V and 0 bases at J, leaving 8 bases unmatched. This CDR3 is built from 15 residues. CDR1 LNHDA and CDR2 SQIVND come from the germline V gene (reference sequence).

This clone was detected once. V usage is TRBV19 and J usage is TRBJ2-7; 11 bases map to TRBD2. With 4 bases clipped from V and 1 base from J, the junction kept 6 bases outside the gene matches. The CDR3 covers 16 residues. Germline CDR1 and CDR2: LNHDA and SQIVND (reference sequence). Written as DNA, the CDR3 is TGTGCCAGTAGTACTCCTAGCGGGGGGCCATCCTACGAGCAGTACTTC. Its protein is CASSTPSGGPSYEQYF.

This clone was seen a handful of times. The chain couples TRBV19 to TRBJ1-1; D gene unclear. Germline loops: CDR1 LNHDA, CDR2 SQIVND (reference sequence). V was clipped by 7 bases and J by 1 base, with 16 bases between them. This CDR3 has 15 amino acids. CDR3 coding DNA: TGTGCCAGTACCCCCCCTTGGGAGGGGAACACTGAAGCTTTCTTT. It yields the protein CASTPPWEGNTEAFF.

This clone has a single count. The chain recombines TRBV9 with TRBJ2-3; no definite D call. The germline V gene encodes CDR1 SGDLS and CDR2 YYNGEE. The CDR3 covers 15 residues. V was trimmed by 0 bases and J by 3 bases, leaving 11 bases between them. The CDR3 nucleotides are TGTGCCAGCAGCGTAGGGGTCCTAGAAACAGATACGCAGTATTTT. Translated, it gives CASSVGVLETDTQYF.

The genes are TRBV9 and TRBJ2-1; D is undetermined. This CDR3 is built from 14 residues. Germline lookup yields CDR1 SGDLS and CDR2 YYNGEE. Trimming took 0 bases from V and 2 from J, leaving 6 bases between them. CDR3 loop: CASSVVDPYNEQFF. For the CDR3, the DNA is TGTGCCAGCAGCGTAGTAGATCCCTACAATGAGCAGTTCTTC.

This chain uses TRBV27 with TRBJ2-1; 7 bases agree with TRBD2. The CDR3 is 14 residues long. The ends lost 4 bases at V and 7 bases at J; junction bases unmatched: 7. In germline, CDR1 is MNHEY, CDR2 SMNVEV (reference sequence). CDR3 DNA sequence: TGTGCCAGCAGTTCCACTAGCGACCCTAATGAGCAGTTCTTC. Its protein is CASSSTSDPNEQFF.

The chain employs TRBV6-5 and TRBJ2-7, with D possibly TRBD1 on 5 matching bases. Trimming left V 7 bases short and J 3 bases short, with 13 bases between. CDR1 is MNHEY, CDR2 SVGAGI, per germline. The CDR3 has 13 amino acids. The CDR3 nucleotides read TGTGCCAGCAACCCTACAGGTTTCTACGAGCAGTACTTC. Translation gives CASNPTGFYEQYF.

This chain connects TRBV9 to TRBJ2-1; 9 nucleotides line up with TRBD2. CDR3 length: 16 amino acids. Germline V lookup: CDR1 SGDLS, CDR2 YYNGEE. With 3 bases clipped from V and 6 bases from J, the junction kept 10 bases outside the gene matches. CDR3: CASSGRWTSVFNEQFF. The CDR3 DNA reads TGTGCCAGCAGCGGGAGGTGGACTAGCGTCTTCAATGAGCAGTTCTTC.

This rearrangement joins TRBV7-8 to TRBJ2-7, with 10 bases identical to TRBD2. The V segment lost 1 base and the J segment 2 bases; nucleotides outside the gene matches: 8. Germline-derived CDR1 and CDR2 are SGHVS and FQNEAQ. The CDR3 runs to 17 residues. The CDR3 DNA is TGTGCCAGCAGCTTAGAGCTAGCGGGAGTGTGGGCCTACGAGCAGTACTTC. This translates into CASSLELAGVWAYEQYF.

This chain uses TRBV4-1 with TRBJ2-3; D is perhaps TRBD1 (5 bases). Trimming cost V 0 bases and J 2 bases, with 12 bases left between them. CDR1 is MGHRA and CDR2 is YSYEKL in the germline V gene. This CDR3 is built from 16 residues. CDR3 protein: CASSQDQWGPTDTQYF. The CDR3 DNA sequence: TGCGCCAGCAGCCAAGACCAGTGGGGCCCCACAGATACGCAGTATTTT.

This clone was found once. The gene calls are TRBV6-6 and TRBJ2-7; D perhaps matches TRBD2 (6 bases). V lost 2 bases, J lost 5 bases, and 16 bases lay in between. This CDR3 has 15 amino acids. Germline-derived CDR1 and CDR2 are MNHNY and SVGAGI (reference sequence). The CDR3 is CASSYELAGTNEQYF. In DNA, the CDR3 is TGTGCCAGCAGTTACGAGCTGGCGGGAACAAACGAGCAGTACTTC.

The chain links TRBV7-9 to TRBJ2-7, with TRBD1 identical over 8 bases. CDR1 and CDR2 (germline): SEHNR, FQNEAQ (reference sequence). V lost 1 base and J lost 4; bases outside the gene matches: 6. The CDR3 consists of 15 residues. As DNA, the CDR3 is TGTGCCAGCAGCTTAGGCCAGGGGGCTAAGTACGAGCAGTACTTC. Translation gives CASSLGQGAKYEQYF. Combining the CDR3 with reference TRBV7-9 and TRBJ2-7 gives the whole variable domain DTGVSQNPRHKITKRGQNVTFRCDPISEHNRLYWYRQTLGQGPEFLTYFQNEAQLEKSRLLSDRFSAERPKGSFSTLEIQRTEQGDSAMYLCASSLGQGAKYEQYFGPGTRLTVT.

This rearrangement joins TRBV10-1 to TRBJ2-7, with 12 bases fitting TRBD2. Trimming took 10 bases from V and 0 from J; bases not matched to a gene: 10. CDR1 and CDR2 from the germline V gene are WNHNN and SYGVQD (reference sequence). The CDR3 has 16 residues. CDR3: CATGALAGGISYEQYF. Here the CDR3 DNA reads TGCGCCACGGGAGCACTAGCGGGGGGAATCTCCTACGAGCAGTACTTC.

This clone occurred a few times. The J gene is TRBJ2-7, the V gene TRBV19; 8 bases match TRBD1. Trimming took 4 bases from V and 0 from J; bases not matched to a gene: 8. Germline V gene data show CDR1 as LNHDA and CDR2 as SQIVND (reference sequence). CDR3 size: 16 residues. For the CDR3, the DNA is TGTGCCAGTAGTAGACGGGCAGGGGGCGACTCCTACGAGCAGTACTTC. It translates to CASSRRAGGDSYEQYF.

This chain uses TRBV7-9 with TRBJ1-1, with D unclear. Between the trimmed V and J ends, which lost 8 bases and 3 bases, there was a span of 16 bases. Germline V gene data show CDR1 as SEHNR and CDR2 as FQNEAQ (reference sequence). CDR3 size: 14 residues. CDR3 bases: TGTGCCAGCCTCATCGTCGGGGAGGACACTGAAGCTTTCTTT. Translated, it gives CASLIVGEDTEAFF.

The CDR3 loop is CASSYARGPTEAFF. CDR3 nucleotide sequence: TGTGCCAGCAGTTATGCCAGGGGCCCCACTGAAGCTTTCTTT. This rearrangement joins TRBV6-5 to TRBJ1-1; TRBD1 might be the D (6 bases). The CDR3 is 14 residues long. Trimming took off 3 bases at V and 4 bases at J, with 12 bases between the two ends. Germline V lookup: CDR1 MNHEY, CDR2 SVGAGI.

The V and J genes are TRBV18 and TRBJ2-3, with 9 nucleotides matching TRBD2. V shed 3 bases and J 6 bases; nucleotides not matched to a gene: 10. The germline V gene has CDR1 KGHSH and CDR2 LQKENI. CDR3 length: 16 amino acids. The DNA of the CDR3 is TGTGCCAGCTCACCCCTGGATAGCGGGAGTGGTGATACGCAGTATTTT. Translated, it gives CASSPLDSGSGDTQYF.